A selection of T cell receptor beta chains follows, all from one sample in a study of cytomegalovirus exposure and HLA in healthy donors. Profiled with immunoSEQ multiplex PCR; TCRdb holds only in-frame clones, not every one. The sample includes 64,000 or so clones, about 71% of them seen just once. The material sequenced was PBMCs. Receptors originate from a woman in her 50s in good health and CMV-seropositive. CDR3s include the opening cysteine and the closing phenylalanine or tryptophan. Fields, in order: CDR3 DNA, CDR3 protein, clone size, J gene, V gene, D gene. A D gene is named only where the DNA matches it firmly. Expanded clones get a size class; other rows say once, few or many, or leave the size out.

DNA: TGCGCCAGCAGCTTGGATGGGCAGGGTCTCTTCTCCTACAATGAGCAGTTCTTC; CDR3: CASSLDGQGLFSYNEQFF; size: -; J: TRBJ2-1; V: TRBV5-1; D: -
DNA: TGTGCCAGCAGTCCCCTGGACAAGAACACTGAAGCTTTCTTT; CDR3: CASSPLDKNTEAFF; size: few; J: TRBJ1-1; V: TRBV28; D: -
DNA: TGTGCCAGCAGCTTTATGACTAGTTTCACAGATACGCAGTATTTT; CDR3: CASSFMTSFTDTQYF; size: few; J: TRBJ2-3; V: TRBV11-2; D: -
DNA: TGTGCCAGCAGTTACTCGATGTCAGGGGACGGTGAAAAACTGTTTTTT; CDR3: CASSYSMSGDGEKLFF; size: -; J: TRBJ1-4; V: TRBV6-5; D: -
DNA: TGTGCCAGCAGCGACAAAAGGCCGAACGGGGGGCTGGGACGGGAGCAGTTCTTC; CDR3: CASSDKRPNGGLGREQFF; size: -; J: TRBJ2-1; V: TRBV7-6; D: -
DNA: TGTGCCAGCAGCTTGGAGGGAGGGAGCAGCTACGAGCAGTACTTC; CDR3: CASSLEGGSSYEQYF; size: -; J: TRBJ2-7; V: TRBV7-8; D: TRBD2
DNA: TGTGCCTGGAGTAATGCGGGGGGACTGTATCAGCCCCAGCATTTT; CDR3: CAWSNAGGLYQPQHF; size: -; J: TRBJ1-5; V: TRBV30; D: -
DNA: TGTGCCAGCAGCCAAGTCGCCCTAGTAGGTGAGCAGTACTTC; CDR3: CASSQVALVGEQYF; size: few; J: TRBJ2-7; V: TRBV14; D: -
DNA: TGTGCCAGCAGCTTAGGACTTAGGGGCGAGCAGTACTTC; CDR3: CASSLGLRGEQYF; size: -; J: TRBJ2-7; V: TRBV7-8; D: -
DNA: TGCGCCAGCAGCCAAGAGGGCGGGGAAACCGGGGAGCTGTTTTTT; CDR3: CASSQEGGETGELFF; size: -; J: TRBJ2-2; V: TRBV4-1; D: -
DNA: TGTGCCAGCAGCGCAACTAGCGTCGGGGCGGGCGGGGAGCTGTTTTTT; CDR3: CASSATSVGAGGELFF; size: -; J: TRBJ2-2; V: TRBV7-3; D: TRBD2
DNA: TGTGCCAGCAGTACGACAGGGGACGTAGACACTGAAGCTTTCTTT; CDR3: CASSTTGDVDTEAFF; size: -; J: TRBJ1-1; V: TRBV9; D: TRBD1
DNA: TGTGCCAGCAGTTTGTTTGGGCGGGTTAGCAATCAGCCCCAGCATTTT; CDR3: CASSLFGRVSNQPQHF; size: once; J: TRBJ1-5; V: TRBV28; D: -
DNA: TGTGCCAGTACTAGCGCCTACGAGCAGTACTTC; CDR3: CASTSAYEQYF; size: -; J: TRBJ2-7; V: TRBV28; D: TRBD2
DNA: TGTGCCATCAGTGAAGACAGAGACTATGGCTACACCTTC; CDR3: CAISEDRDYGYTF; size: few; J: TRBJ1-2; V: TRBV10-3; D: -
DNA: TGCGCCAGCAGCTTGATGACAGGGGGCACAGATACGCAGTATTTT; CDR3: CASSLMTGGTDTQYF; size: few; J: TRBJ2-3; V: TRBV5-1; D: TRBD1
DNA: TGTGCCAGCACCTTTCGAGGGTCAACTAATGAAAAACTGTTTTTT; CDR3: CASTFRGSTNEKLFF; size: -; J: TRBJ1-4; V: TRBV11-2; D: -
DNA: TGCGCCAGCAGCCATATACAGGGTTCTAACTATGGCTACACCTTC; CDR3: CASSHIQGSNYGYTF; size: -; J: TRBJ1-2; V: TRBV4-1; D: -
DNA: TGTGCCAGCAGTTCCGGCCAATGGGAGGGCATGAACACTGAAGCTTTCTTT; CDR3: CASSSGQWEGMNTEAFF; size: -; J: TRBJ1-1; V: TRBV28; D: -
DNA: TGTGCCAGCTCACCAGGGACAATCAACACTGAAGCTTTCTTT; CDR3: CASSPGTINTEAFF; size: once; J: TRBJ1-1; V: TRBV18; D: -
DNA: TGTGCCAGCAGTTACCAGGGTATCAACGAGCAGTACTTC; CDR3: CASSYQGINEQYF; size: -; J: TRBJ2-7; V: TRBV6-5; D: -
DNA: TGTGCCAGTAGTACGTGGGGGGGGGAGACCCAGTACTTC; CDR3: CASSTWGGETQYF; size: -; J: TRBJ2-5; V: TRBV19; D: TRBD2
DNA: TGTGCCAGCAGCTTACATCTGGGGGGAGGAGAGACCCAGTACTTC; CDR3: CASSLHLGGGETQYF; size: -; J: TRBJ2-5; V: TRBV7-2; D: -
DNA: TGTGCTAGTGGTTTGAATAGTGGGGCCTACAATGAGCAGTTCTTC; CDR3: CASGLNSGAYNEQFF; size: -; J: TRBJ2-1; V: TRBV12-5; D: -
DNA: TGTGCCTGGAGGATGTCAGGGGCGAGGATCTATGGCTACACCTTC; CDR3: CAWRMSGARIYGYTF; size: -; J: TRBJ1-2; V: TRBV30; D: -
DNA: TGCAGCGTTGATAAGATACTAGCGGGAGTGAAGACCCAGTACTTC; CDR3: CSVDKILAGVKTQYF; size: -; J: TRBJ2-5; V: TRBV29-1; D: TRBD2
DNA: TGTGCCAGCAGTGACTCGAGACAGGGGGCAGATACGCAGTATTTT; CDR3: CASSDSRQGADTQYF; size: -; J: TRBJ2-3; V: TRBV6-4; D: TRBD1
DNA: TGTGCCTGGAGTAAGACAGGGGTATATGAAAAACTGTTTTTT; CDR3: CAWSKTGVYEKLFF; size: -; J: TRBJ1-4; V: TRBV30; D: TRBD1
DNA: TGTGCCAGCAGCTACGGCAGAGACTGTGGCTACACCTTC; CDR3: CASSYGRDCGYTF; size: -; J: TRBJ1-2; V: TRBV5-4; D: -
DNA: TGTGCCAGCAGCTTGTCGAACAGGGGGCAGGGAGAGACCCAGTACTTC; CDR3: CASSLSNRGQGETQYF; size: -; J: TRBJ2-5; V: TRBV5-6; D: TRBD1
DNA: TGTGCCACCGCCCGACAGGGCTTATCGTCTGGAAACACCATATATTTT; CDR3: CATARQGLSSGNTIYF; size: -; J: TRBJ1-3; V: TRBV15; D: TRBD1
DNA: TGTGCCAGCAGCTTGGCCAGGGGGAATGAAAAACTGTTTTTT; CDR3: CASSLARGNEKLFF; size: -; J: TRBJ1-4; V: TRBV5-6; D: TRBD1
DNA: TGTGCCAGCAGTTTCACGACCGATAGCGAGGGCTACACCTTC; CDR3: CASSFTTDSEGYTF; size: -; J: TRBJ1-2; V: TRBV28; D: -
DNA: TGTGCCAGCAGCTTAGTTTGGGACAGGGCTGGGAATCAGCCCCAGCATTTT; CDR3: CASSLVWDRAGNQPQHF; size: few; J: TRBJ1-5; V: TRBV7-2; D: TRBD1
DNA: TGCAGCGGGACGGGAAAAGACCTTCGGTCGAACGAGCAGTACTTC; CDR3: CSGTGKDLRSNEQYF; size: -; J: TRBJ2-7; V: TRBV29-1; D: -
DNA: TGTGCCAGCAGCTCTTACAAACAGGGGAACTACGAGCAGTACTTC; CDR3: CASSSYKQGNYEQYF; size: -; J: TRBJ2-7; V: TRBV7-9; D: TRBD1
DNA: TGTGCCACCACGGGTGAAGGCGGGACCTCTGGAAACACCATATATTTT; CDR3: CATTGEGGTSGNTIYF; size: few; J: TRBJ1-3; V: TRBV19; D: -
DNA: TGTGCCAGCAGTGGTGGCGGGCCCTACGAGCAGTACTTC; CDR3: CASSGGGPYEQYF; size: -; J: TRBJ2-7; V: TRBV27; D: -
DNA: TGTGCCTGGAGTGTGAGGGGGTACTACAATGAGCAGTTCTTC; CDR3: CAWSVRGYYNEQFF; size: -; J: TRBJ2-1; V: TRBV30; D: -
DNA: TGTGCCAGCAGCGCTTACAAGAACACCGGGGAGCTGTTTTTT; CDR3: CASSAYKNTGELFF; size: -; J: TRBJ2-2; V: TRBV9; D: -
DNA: TGTGCCAGCAGCTTAGCGAGCTGGGGCCCCCGGGAGACCCAGTACTTC; CDR3: CASSLASWGPRETQYF; size: -; J: TRBJ2-5; V: TRBV11-2; D: -
DNA: TGCGCCAGCAGCCGGCTACAGGGGGGCTTAGGGAACACTGAAGCTTTCTTT; CDR3: CASSRLQGGLGNTEAFF; size: -; J: TRBJ1-1; V: TRBV4-3; D: TRBD1
DNA: TGTGCCAGCAGTTACGTCGGAGGAATAGCCAAAAACATTCAGTACTTC; CDR3: CASSYVGGIAKNIQYF; size: -; J: TRBJ2-4; V: TRBV6-6; D: -
DNA: TGCAGCGTTGTGGGAGGAGGGATTGGGAACTATGGCTACACCTTC; CDR3: CSVVGGGIGNYGYTF; size: once; J: TRBJ1-2; V: TRBV29-1; D: -
DNA: TGTGCCAGCAGTCACCCCGGGTCCGGGAATGAGCAGTTCTTC; CDR3: CASSHPGSGNEQFF; size: -; J: TRBJ2-1; V: TRBV28; D: -
DNA: TGTGCCATCAGTGAGACAGGTATCAATGAAAAACTGTTTTTT; CDR3: CAISETGINEKLFF; size: -; J: TRBJ1-4; V: TRBV10-3; D: -
DNA: TGTGCCAGCAGCACGACTAGCGGGTTGAGCTCCTACAATGAGCAGTTCTTC; CDR3: CASSTTSGLSSYNEQFF; size: -; J: TRBJ2-1; V: TRBV5-8; D: TRBD2
DNA: TGTGCCAGCAGTTCGGGGGGGCCCGGAAACACCATATATTTT; CDR3: CASSSGGPGNTIYF; size: few; J: TRBJ1-3; V: TRBV6-5; D: -
DNA: TGTGCCAGCAGCTTAGCGGGGGGTATCACCGGGGAGCTGTTTTTT; CDR3: CASSLAGGITGELFF; size: few; J: TRBJ2-2; V: TRBV7-9; D: -
DNA: TGTGCCAGCAGTCCGCGGACTGACAAGCTCTATGGCTACACCTTC; CDR3: CASSPRTDKLYGYTF; size: -; J: TRBJ1-2; V: TRBV28; D: -
DNA: TGTGCCAGCAGCTTGGGGACTAGCGGGGGTGACAATGAGCAGTTCTTC; CDR3: CASSLGTSGGDNEQFF; size: few; J: TRBJ2-1; V: TRBV21-1; D: -
DNA: TGTGCCAGCAGTTACCAGACAAACGATGAAAAACTGTTTTTT; CDR3: CASSYQTNDEKLFF; size: -; J: TRBJ1-4; V: TRBV6-5; D: -
DNA: TGTGCCAGCAGCTATAGTGGGGACAGGGGCGGCAATCAGCCCCAGCATTTT; CDR3: CASSYSGDRGGNQPQHF; size: -; J: TRBJ1-5; V: TRBV7-2; D: TRBD1
DNA: TGTGCCAGCAGCTGGGGGCTAGGGGAAGAGACCCAGTACTTC; CDR3: CASSWGLGEETQYF; size: -; J: TRBJ2-5; V: TRBV5-5; D: -
DNA: TGTGCCAGCAGTGAGGACAGCTCTGGGGCCAACGTCCTGACTTTC; CDR3: CASSEDSSGANVLTF; size: few; J: TRBJ2-6; V: TRBV6-4; D: -